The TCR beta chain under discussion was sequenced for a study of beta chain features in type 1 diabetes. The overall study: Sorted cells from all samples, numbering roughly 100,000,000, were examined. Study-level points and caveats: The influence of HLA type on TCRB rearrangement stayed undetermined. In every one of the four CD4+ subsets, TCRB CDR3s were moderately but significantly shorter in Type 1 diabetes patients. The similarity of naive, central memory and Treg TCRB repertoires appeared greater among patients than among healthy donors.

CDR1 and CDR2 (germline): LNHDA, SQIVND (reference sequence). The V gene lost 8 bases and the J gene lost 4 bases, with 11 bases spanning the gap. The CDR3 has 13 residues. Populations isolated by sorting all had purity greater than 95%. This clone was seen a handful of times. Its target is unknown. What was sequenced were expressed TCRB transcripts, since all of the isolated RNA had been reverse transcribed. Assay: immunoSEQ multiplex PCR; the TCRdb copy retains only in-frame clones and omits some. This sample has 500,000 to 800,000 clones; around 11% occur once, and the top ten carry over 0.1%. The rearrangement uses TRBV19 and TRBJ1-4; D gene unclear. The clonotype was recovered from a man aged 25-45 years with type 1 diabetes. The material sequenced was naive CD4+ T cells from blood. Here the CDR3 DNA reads TGTGCCAGTGCGCGGCAGAATAATGAAAAACTGTTTTTT. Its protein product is CASARQNNEKLFF.